A selection of T cell receptor beta chains follows, all from one sample in a study of molecular identifiers for immune sequencing clone quantification. Via MiXCR, TCRdb re-called the PCR reads, giving one row per CDR3 protein. The sample includes under 800,000 distinct CDR3 sequences, roughly 25% of them seen just once. Sequences were obtained from naive CD8+ T cells from blood, with Jurkat cell RNA spiked in. Every receptor here comes from a human donor in good health. Some libraries in this study had Jurkat cell RNA spiked in. CDR3s include the opening cysteine and the closing phenylalanine or tryptophan. D genes are given only for firm matches. Rows may omit the clone size; those that give it use once, few, many or a size class.

J gene,CDR3 length,V gene,D gene,clone size,CDR3 DNA,CDR3 protein
TRBJ2-7,15,TRBV20-1,TRBD1,few,TGCAGTGCACGTCCCATTACAGGGGTTTCAGACGAGCAGTACTTC,CSARPITGVSDEQYF
TRBJ2-3,10,TRBV29-1,-,many,TGCAGCGTTGATGTAGATACGCAGTATTTT,CSVDVDTQYF
TRBJ2-7,15,TRBV20-1,-,many,TGCAGTGCTGAAATACTAGGATCTAGCTCCTACGAGCAGTACTTC,CSAEILGSSSYEQYF
TRBJ2-7,13,TRBV6-5,-,few,TGTGCCAGCAGTCCCCAACAGGGCTACGAGCAGTACTTC,CASSPQQGYEQYF
TRBJ2-7,14,TRBV6-5,-,-,TGTGCCAGCAGTCCCTGGACAGAAGCCTACGAGCAGTACTTC,CASSPWTEAYEQYF
TRBJ2-1,14,TRBV5-1,-,few,TGCGCCAGCAGCTTGGGAGGAGGTCCGGATGAGCAGTTCTTC,CASSLGGGPDEQFF
TRBJ2-1,17,TRBV15,-,-,TGTGCCACCAGTCTCCTGCCAAGGGAAAGGATCTGCAGTGAGCGGTTCTTC,CATSLLPRERICSERFF
TRBJ1-4,14,TRBV7-9,-,many,TGTGCCAGCAGCTTAGCGACAGAGAATGAAAAACTGTTTTTT,CASSLATENEKLFF
TRBJ1-1,15,TRBV10-3,-,-,TGTGCCATCAGTGATTTCGGGGGAAAGTGGACTGAAGCTTTCTTT,CAISDFGGKWTEAFF
TRBJ2-5,15,TRBV7-9,-,many,TGTGCCAGCAGCTTATACGCAGACCACCAAGAGACCCAGTACTTC,CASSLYADHQETQYF
TRBJ2-1,15,TRBV7-6,TRBD2,-,TGTGCCAGCAGCCTCCTTAGCGGGACATACAATGAGCAGTTCTTC,CASSLLSGTYNEQFF
TRBJ2-7,15,TRBV20-1,TRBD1,many,TGCAGTGCTCGCCCTGACCGGGACAGGGGGTTTGAGCAGTACTTC,CSARPDRDRGFEQYF
TRBJ2-7,15,TRBV27,-,-,TGTGCCAGCAGCGTAGCAGGGAATCCCTACTACGAGCAGTACTTC,CASSVAGNPYYEQYF
TRBJ2-3,17,TRBV7-9,-,many,TGTGCCAGCAGCTCGCCAGAGTTGGGCCATAGCACAGATACGCAGTATTTT,CASSSPELGHSTDTQYF
TRBJ2-3,15,TRBV7-2,-,-,TGTGCCCGCCGCTTAGGGGCCCGGGCCTCAGATACGCAGTATTTT,CARRLGARASDTQYF
TRBJ1-1,10,TRBV30,-,few,TGTGCCTGGGGCCGGGTTGAAGCTTTCTTT,CAWGRVEAFF
TRBJ1-2,16,TRBV6-5,TRBD1,few,TGTGCCAGCAGTTACACCCTAGACAGGGTAATTAATGGCTACACCTTC,CASSYTLDRVINGYTF
TRBJ1-1,13,TRBV19,TRBD1,-,TGTGCCAGCAAAACAGGGGGTCTCACTGAAGCTTTCTTT,CASKTGGLTEAFF
TRBJ1-5,13,TRBV27,TRBD1,many,TGTGCCAGCAGTTTGAGGGGGCTTCAGCCCCAGCATTTT,CASSLRGLQPQHF
TRBJ1-6,12,TRBV5-6,-,many,TGTGCCAGCGGAACGTTTGGTTCACCCCTCCACTTT,CASGTFGSPLHF
TRBJ1-5,14,TRBV7-9,-,many,TGTGCCAGCAGCTTAACCGGACCCAATCAGCCCCAGCATTTT,CASSLTGPNQPQHF
TRBJ2-7,13,TRBV7-9,-,once,TGTGCCAGCAGCTTCGCGCCCAGCGCCGAGCAGTACTTC,CASSFAPSAEQYF
TRBJ1-1,15,TRBV7-9,TRBD1,few,TGTGCCAGCAGCCGCCATGGGACAGGGTACACTGAAGCTTTCTTT,CASSRHGTGYTEAFF
TRBJ1-5,15,TRBV30,TRBD1,few,TGTGCCTGGAGAATGACAGGGACTAGCAATCAGCCCCAGCATTTT,CAWRMTGTSNQPQHF
TRBJ2-3,17,TRBV2,TRBD2,many,TGTGCCAGCAGTGAACTCCAACTAGCGGGGCTCACAGATACGCAGTATTTT,CASSELQLAGLTDTQYF
TRBJ2-1,20,TRBV18,-,-,TGTGCCAGCCCCCGGGTCGGAGGGGGCCGGACTAGGAGCTCCTACAATGAGCAGTTCTTC,CASPRVGGGRTRSSYNEQFF
TRBJ2-5,16,TRBV9,TRBD2,-,TGTGCCAGCAGCGTAGAGGGTAGCGGGGGGGAAGAGACCCAGTACTTC,CASSVEGSGGEETQYF
TRBJ1-5,15,TRBV19,TRBD1,-,TGTGCCAGTAGTCCGACAGGGGGCGAGACTCAGCCCCAGCATTTT,CASSPTGGETQPQHF
TRBJ2-5,15,TRBV20-1,TRBD2,-,TGCGGTGCTAGTCTAGCGGCGATGTACCAAGAGACCCAGTACTTC,CGASLAAMYQETQYF
TRBJ1-1,12,TRBV7-9,-,-,TGTGCCAGCAACTTAGGGCTCACTGAAGCTTTCTTT,CASNLGLTEAFF
TRBJ2-7,13,TRBV20-1,TRBD1,many,TGCAGTGCTCGAACCGGGACAGGGTACGAGCAGTACTTC,CSARTGTGYEQYF
TRBJ1-4,13,TRBV18,-,-,TGTGCCAGCTCAACAGGGTGGGACGAAAAACTGTTTTTT,CASSTGWDEKLFF
TRBJ2-7,15,TRBV4-1,-,few,TGCGCCAGCAGCCAAGGTAACGGCTTATCCTACGAGCAGTACTTC,CASSQGNGLSYEQYF
TRBJ2-7,15,TRBV20-1,TRBD2,many,TGCAGTGCTAGACCGGGACTAGCGGGAGCTCGGGAGCAGTACTTC,CSARPGLAGAREQYF
TRBJ1-5,20,TRBV6-4,TRBD1,-,TGTGCCAGCAGTGACTGGGAGGACAGGGGGAGATTAACTAGCAATCAGCCCCAGCATTTT,CASSDWEDRGRLTSNQPQHF
TRBJ1-6,15,TRBV3-1,TRBD1,-,TGTGCCAGCAGCCCCCGGGACAGACTTTATTCACCCCTCCACTTT,CASSPRDRLYSPLHF
TRBJ2-2,17,TRBV7-9,TRBD1,many,TGTGCCAGCAGCCCTCAAATCTACAGGGGAGAAGCCGGGGAGCTGTTTTTT,CASSPQIYRGEAGELFF
TRBJ2-7,15,TRBV5-1,-,few,TGCGCCAGCAGCTCTACTAGTTTCCCATCCTACGAGCAGTACTTC,CASSSTSFPSYEQYF
TRBJ1-5,17,TRBV19,TRBD1,-,TGTGCCAGTAGTATTCGGTCGGGACAGGGATTGTTCCAGCCCCAGCATTTT,CASSIRSGQGLFQPQHF
TRBJ2-1,13,TRBV29-1,-,many,TGCAGCACAGGGACGCAAGCTTACAATGAGCAGTTCTTC,CSTGTQAYNEQFF